A selection of T cell receptor beta chains follows, all from one sample in a study of OX40 agonist ivuxolimab in advanced cancers. Using immunoSEQ multiplex PCR, the repertoire was profiled, and TCRdb retains in-frame clones only, with some absent. The data show tens of thousands of clones, 75% to 90% seen once. The specimen was CD4+ or CD8+ T cells sorted from blood, collected in a trial of the OX40 agonist ivuxolimab. The receptors were gathered from an adult with an advanced solid tumor such as melanoma, head and neck, liver or kidney cancer. Each CDR3 is given with its conserved first and last residue. The order of the fields is V gene, CDR3 protein.

TRBV4-1	CASSQGPGLGETQYF
TRBV19	CASRVAGFGYNEQFF
TRBV7-9	CASSHPDSLEQYF
TRBV15	CATSRGQGGFGYTF
TRBV7-9	CASSLAAGELFF
TRBV12-5	CASGLKDSGTEAFF
TRBV7-3	CASSLISGVEQYF
TRBV28	CASSLQGLDTEAFF
TRBV5-1	CASSLAGSGSGNTIYF
TRBV4-3	CASSQDSHPVNQPQHF
TRBV2	CASSGIGGFTEAFF
TRBV9	CASSVEGASGNTIYF
TRBV9	CASSAPTSGSYNEQFF
TRBV4-1	CASSQEAGIEAFF
TRBV4-3	CASSHPPGQASWSTEAFF
TRBV11-3	CASSLGAGKGPFYEQYF
TRBV15	CATSRDLGSDDYGYTF
TRBV9	CASSVAPGGGGAYNEQFF
TRBV4-3	CASSQEGGANGKNIQYF
TRBV30	CAWEQDSYEQYF
TRBV5-6	CASSPVRDILYEQYF
TRBV9	CASTGTGQGQETQYF
TRBV19	CASRPPGQLYGYTF
TRBV19	CASSIWDRGPGTGELFF
TRBV5-5	CASSFGDNQPQHF
TRBV30	CAWSTSGGYTF
TRBV27	CASSFVGTGGLGYTF
TRBV28	CASIITSGSHNEQFF
TRBV12-5	CASGYLGNQPQHF
TRBV29-1	CSVDGLAGRNEQFF
TRBV4-2	CASSQDLDGYTEAFF
TRBV28	CASSLDEVAGDTQYF
TRBV5-6	CASSLWANTEAFF
TRBV9	CASSVEGGEKLFF
TRBV2	CASSVDGRDTTYEQYF
TRBV29-1	CSAAGSSGRTYNEQFF
TRBV6-5	CASSRGQGLYNEQFF
TRBV7-9	CASSLSENNEQFF
TRBV9	CASSKGSGVGEPQHF
TRBV7-9	CASTSSYNEQFF
TRBV4-3	CASSHTGRDSEGNTIYF
TRBV28	CASSFSGTGTYEQYF